This TCR beta chain is drawn from a study of blood T cell repertoires in COVID-19. About the research overall: Samples taken during acute and convalescent COVID-19 were collected in the United States, Italy and Spain. PBMCs, B-cell-depleted T cells, or T cells were the source of the cDNA or gDNA that made up the material.

Authors' methods: Amplifying reference gene primers gave estimates of nucleated cell counts. Assay: immunoSEQ multiplex PCR; the TCRdb copy retains only in-frame clones and omits some. V and J calls and clone size follow that table, whereas D and trimming were derived from the DNA. The data contain a few hundred thousand clones, about 88% of them singletons. Trimming left V 7 bases short and J 2 bases short, with 9 bases between. There are 13 residues in the CDR3. The chain uses TRBV12-3 or TRBV12-4 and TRBJ1-5; no definite D call. Sequencing input: peripheral blood. The sequence was collected from a woman aged 40 to 50 who had recovered from COVID-19. The CDR3 DNA reads TGTGCCAGCACTCGGGGAGGCAATCAGCCCCAGCATTTT. As protein: CASTRGGNQPQHF.